Presented here are 9 T cell receptor beta chains from one specimen sequenced in a study of a mutant IDH1 vaccine in newly diagnosed glioma. Produced via immunoSEQ multiplex PCR; TCRdb's table is partial and in-frame only. Of around 29,000 clones in the sample, approximately 84% were seen once. Sample time point: week 23, last vaccination. The content of each vaccine dose was 300 ug of mutant IDH1 20-mer peptide, and topical imiquimod accompanied it. The antigens these receptors bind are not known. Sequencing used PBMCs, obtained from a glioma patient whose treatment included an IDH1 peptide vaccine. These receptor sequences come from a woman between 18 and 29 years old with glioma.

The chain carries TRBV5-6 and TRBJ2-3; no definite D call. CDR3 length: 12 amino acids. Trimming pared 4 bases from V and 1 base from J, leaving 4 bases between. CDR1 is SGHDT and CDR2 is YYEEEE in the germline V gene. The CDR3 loop reads CASSPGTDTQYF. The CDR3 DNA follows: TGTGCCAGCAGCCCCGGCACAGATACGCAGTATTTT.

The rearrangement joins TRBV19 to TRBJ1-2; no firm D call. V was pared by 3 bases and J by 6 bases, with 17 bases between. CDR3 size: 15 residues. The germline CDR1 and CDR2 sequences are LNHDA and SQIVND (reference sequence). CDR3 sequence (DNA): TGTGCCAGTAGTATTCTGTCCGGGGAGAGAGATGGCTACACCTTC. Translation: CASSILSGERDGYTF.

This chain links TRBV10-3 with TRBJ1-4; D gene ambiguous. The CDR3 has 16 amino acids. Germline assignment: CDR1 ENHRY and CDR2 SYGVKD. V lost 0 bases, J lost 7 bases, and 15 bases lay in between. CDR3 protein: CAISESDGLSFEKLFF. The CDR3 nucleotides read TGTGCCATCAGTGAGTCGGACGGACTTTCGTTTGAAAAACTGTTTTTT.

The V and J genes are TRBV7-8 and TRBJ2-7; possible D gene TRBD1, 6 bases. Trimming took off 6 bases at V and 3 bases at J, with 15 bases between the two ends. Per the germline V gene, CDR1 is SGHVS and CDR2 is FQNEAQ. This CDR3 has 14 residues. CDR3 nucleotides: TGTGCCAGCAGAACCCCAGGGGTCGTCTACGAGCAGTACTTC. Protein product: CASRTPGVVYEQYF.

This clone was observed a single time. The V call is TRBV6-1, the J call TRBJ1-6; possible D gene TRBD1, 6 bases. V was cut by 4 bases and J by 13 bases, with 20 bases left in between. CDR1 and CDR2 from the germline V gene are MNHNS and SASEGT. This CDR3 spans 15 amino acids. The CDR3 is CASSGQGQMRSPLHF. The CDR3 DNA sequence: TGTGCCAGCAGTGGGCAAGGACAGATGCGAAGCCCCCTCCACTTT.

This chain uses TRBV19 with TRBJ1-5; D remains unclear. The CDR3 has 14 residues. With 5 bases removed from V and 6 bases from J, the gap between germline ends came to 14 bases. CDR1 and CDR2 (germline): LNHDA, SQIVND (reference sequence). The chain's CDR3 is CASSLWPVSQPQHF. The CDR3 bases are TGTGCCAGTAGTCTATGGCCGGTCAGTCAGCCCCAGCATTTT.

CDR3 amino acids: CSVALAGDPNEQFF. In DNA, the CDR3 is TGCAGCGTGGCATTAGCGGGGGACCCCAATGAGCAGTTCTTC. The V call is TRBV29-1, the J call TRBJ2-1, with TRBD2 matching over 9 bases. V lost 6 bases, J lost 6 bases, and 9 bases stayed unmatched. Germline loops: CDR1 SQVTM, CDR2 ANQGSEA. The CDR3 consists of 14 residues.

The chain recombines TRBV5-1 with TRBJ1-1; no firm D call. Looked up from germline, CDR1 is SGHRS and CDR2 is YFSETQ. CDR3 length equals 13 residues. V lost 4 bases and J 0 bases, leaving 7 bases between the germline ends. CDR3 region: CASSLDLNTEAFF. CDR3 bases: TGCGCCAGCAGCCTGGACTTGAACACTGAAGCTTTCTTT.

The chain employs TRBV5-6 and TRBJ2-7; D might be TRBD1 or TRBD2, each matching 5 bases. Between the trimmed V and J ends, which lost 1 base and 4 bases, there was a span of 18 bases. The germline CDR1 and CDR2 sequences are SGHDT and YYEEEE. The CDR3 totals 16 residues. The CDR3 nucleotides are TGTGCCAGCAGCTTGTTAAGCGGCAGGGTTCTGTACGAGCAGTACTTC. Protein product: CASSLLSGRVLYEQYF.